Listed here is a single T cell receptor (beta chain). These data come from a study of shared clonotypes between healthy human individuals. Background on the study: The study used three CD4 naive, three CD4 memory, two CD8 naive and one CD8 memory plate per donor.

This CDR3 has 14 amino acids. Germline-derived CDR1 and CDR2 are MGHRA and YSYEKL. Trimming stripped 6 bases from V and 5 bases from J, with 14 bases between. Sequenced by immunoSEQ multiplex PCR; TCRdb stores in-frame clones only, minus some. The profile shows more than 2,000,000 clones, roughly nine tenths of them singletons. V gene TRBV4-1 combines with J gene TRBJ1-5, with D possibly matching TRBD1 (6 bases). The receptor was derived from a man between 18 and 29 years old in good health. The specimen sequenced was naive CD4+ T cells sorted from blood. This sample's subset: CD45RA+ positively selected. The DNA for the CDR3 is TGCGCCAGCAGTAGGGGGTTTGGCGATCAGCCCCAGCATTTT. Translated: CASSRGFGDQPQHF.